This TCR beta chain was documented in a study of CD8+ T cells in alopecia areata. Extraction and reverse transcription of RNA yielded cDNA as the sequencing template. Profiled with immunoSEQ multiplex PCR; TCRdb holds only in-frame clones, not every one. Of roughly 150,000 clones detected, around 55% appear once; the ten largest clones hold over 4%. In regard to this clone: The antigen is not known.

The CDR3 loop spans 18 amino acids. CDR1 and CDR2 from the germline V gene are SGHVS and FQNEAQ. The V gene end was trimmed by 5 bases and the J gene end by 1 base; junction bases not matched to a gene: 13. Overall study findings and caveats: Alopecia totalis/universalis scalp especially showed more expanded CD8+ clones than normal scalp. Unlike in mice, where it was clearer, TCR sharing across patients was less clear, possibly HLA-related. Sequence data from scalp samples additionally include resident alphabeta T cells of normal skin.

Separation by sorting yielded CD4+ and CD8+ T cells from PBMCs. Specimen: CD4+ T cells sorted from blood. The chain has TRBV7-8 and TRBJ2-2; 7 positions match TRBD2. The clonotype comes from a human donor in good health. CDR3: CASSPRMAGVLNTGELFF. The CDR3 region has the DNA TGTGCCAGCAGCCCCCGAATGGCGGGAGTCCTGAACACCGGGGAGCTGTTTTTT. The variable domain in full, with the rest retrieved from reference TRBV7-8 and TRBJ2-2, is GAGVSQSPRYKVAKRGQDVALRCDPISGHVSLFWYQQALGQGPEFLTYFQNEAQLDKSGLPSDRFFAERPEGSVSTLKIQRTQQEDSAVYLCASSPRMAGVLNTGELFFGEGSRLTVL.